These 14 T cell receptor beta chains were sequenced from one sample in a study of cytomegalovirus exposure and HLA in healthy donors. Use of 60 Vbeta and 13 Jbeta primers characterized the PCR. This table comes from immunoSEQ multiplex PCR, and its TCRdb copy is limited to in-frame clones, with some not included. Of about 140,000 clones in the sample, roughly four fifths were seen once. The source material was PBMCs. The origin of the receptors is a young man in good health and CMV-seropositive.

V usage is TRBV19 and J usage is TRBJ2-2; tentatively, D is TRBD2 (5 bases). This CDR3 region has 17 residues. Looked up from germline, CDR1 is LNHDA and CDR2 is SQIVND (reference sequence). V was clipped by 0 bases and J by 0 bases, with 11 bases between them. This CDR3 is CASSIDLAGPNTGELFF. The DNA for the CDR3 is TGTGCCAGTAGTATAGATCTTGCGGGCCCGAACACCGGGGAGCTGTTTTTT.

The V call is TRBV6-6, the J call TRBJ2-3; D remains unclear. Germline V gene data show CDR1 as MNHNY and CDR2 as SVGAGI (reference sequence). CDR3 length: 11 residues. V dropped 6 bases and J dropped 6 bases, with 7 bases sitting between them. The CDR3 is CASSSSDTQYF. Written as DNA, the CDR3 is TGTGCCAGCAGCTCCTCCGATACGCAGTATTTT.

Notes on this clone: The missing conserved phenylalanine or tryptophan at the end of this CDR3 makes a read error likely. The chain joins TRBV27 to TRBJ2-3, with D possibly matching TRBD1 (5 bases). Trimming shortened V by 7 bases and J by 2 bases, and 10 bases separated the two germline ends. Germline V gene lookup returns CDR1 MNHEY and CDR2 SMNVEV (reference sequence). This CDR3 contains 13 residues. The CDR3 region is CASKGQATDTQYL. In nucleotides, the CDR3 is TGTGCCAGCAAGGGGCAGGCCACAGATACGCAGTATCTT.

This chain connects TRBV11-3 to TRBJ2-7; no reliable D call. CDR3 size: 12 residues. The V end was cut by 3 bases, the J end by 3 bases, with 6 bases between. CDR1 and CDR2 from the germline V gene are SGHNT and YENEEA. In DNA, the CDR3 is TGTGCCAGCAGCTTCGCTAGCTACGAGCAGTACTTC. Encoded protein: CASSFASYEQYF.

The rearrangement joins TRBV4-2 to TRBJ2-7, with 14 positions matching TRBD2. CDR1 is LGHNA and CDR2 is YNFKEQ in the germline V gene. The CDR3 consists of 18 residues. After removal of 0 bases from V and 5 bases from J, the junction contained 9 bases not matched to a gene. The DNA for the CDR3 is TGTGCCAGCAGCCAAGACCCTACGGGACTAGCGGGAGCTCACGAGCAGTACTTC. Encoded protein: CASSQDPTGLAGAHEQYF.

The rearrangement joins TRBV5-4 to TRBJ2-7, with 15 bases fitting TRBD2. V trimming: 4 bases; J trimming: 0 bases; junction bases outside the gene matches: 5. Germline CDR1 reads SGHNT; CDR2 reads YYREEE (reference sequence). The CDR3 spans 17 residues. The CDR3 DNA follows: TGTGCCAGCAGCGGGGGACTAGCGGGAGGACCCTCCTACGAGCAGTACTTC. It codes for CASSGGLAGGPSYEQYF.

The CDR3 coding sequence is TGTGCCTCACAAGATAGGCGGACACCCTACGAGCAGTACTTC. It encodes CASQDRRTPYEQYF. The chain employs TRBV2 and TRBJ2-7, with D perhaps matching TRBD1 (5 bases). Germline CDR1 and CDR2: SNHLY and FYNNEI. The CDR3 is made up of 14 amino acids. V lost 11 bases and J lost 2, with 19 bases in between.

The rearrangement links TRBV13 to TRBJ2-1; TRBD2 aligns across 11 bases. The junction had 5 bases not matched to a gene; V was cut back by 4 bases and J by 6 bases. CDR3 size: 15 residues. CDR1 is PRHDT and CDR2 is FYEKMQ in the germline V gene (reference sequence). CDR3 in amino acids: CASSSSSGRANEQFF. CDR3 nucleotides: TGTGCCAGCAGCTCCAGTAGCGGGAGGGCCAATGAGCAGTTCTTC.

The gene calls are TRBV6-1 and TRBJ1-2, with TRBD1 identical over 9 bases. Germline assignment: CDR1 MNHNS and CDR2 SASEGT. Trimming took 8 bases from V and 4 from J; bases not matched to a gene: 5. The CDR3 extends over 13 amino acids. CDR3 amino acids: CASRDRATYGYTF. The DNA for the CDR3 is TGTGCCAGCCGGGACAGGGCGACCTATGGCTACACCTTC.

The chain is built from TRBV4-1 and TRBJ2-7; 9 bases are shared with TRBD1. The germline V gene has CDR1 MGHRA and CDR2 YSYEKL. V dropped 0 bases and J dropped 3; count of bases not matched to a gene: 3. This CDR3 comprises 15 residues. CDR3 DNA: TGCGCCAGCAGCCAAGATCGGACAGGGGACTACGAGCAGTACTTC. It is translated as CASSQDRTGDYEQYF.

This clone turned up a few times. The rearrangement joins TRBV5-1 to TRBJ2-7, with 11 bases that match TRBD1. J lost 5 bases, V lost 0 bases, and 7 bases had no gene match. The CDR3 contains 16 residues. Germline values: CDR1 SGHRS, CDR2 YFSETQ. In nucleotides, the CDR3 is TGCGCCAGCAGCTTGGGACCGGGACAGGGGGGTCACGAGCAGTACTTC. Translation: CASSLGPGQGGHEQYF.

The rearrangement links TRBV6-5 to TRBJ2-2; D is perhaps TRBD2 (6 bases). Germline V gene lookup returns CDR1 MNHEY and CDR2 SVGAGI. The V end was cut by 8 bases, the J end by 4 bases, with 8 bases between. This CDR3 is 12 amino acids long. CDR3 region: CASGGTTGELFF. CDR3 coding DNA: TGTGCCAGCGGGGGGACCACCGGGGAGCTGTTTTTT.

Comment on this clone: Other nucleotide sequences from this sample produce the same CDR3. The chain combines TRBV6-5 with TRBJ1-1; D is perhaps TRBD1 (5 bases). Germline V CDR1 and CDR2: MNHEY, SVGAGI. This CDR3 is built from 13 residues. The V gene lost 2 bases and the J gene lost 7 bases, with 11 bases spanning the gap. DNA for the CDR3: TGTGCCAGCAGTTACAGGGGCTCTAGTGAAGCTTTCTTT. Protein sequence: CASSYRGSSEAFF.

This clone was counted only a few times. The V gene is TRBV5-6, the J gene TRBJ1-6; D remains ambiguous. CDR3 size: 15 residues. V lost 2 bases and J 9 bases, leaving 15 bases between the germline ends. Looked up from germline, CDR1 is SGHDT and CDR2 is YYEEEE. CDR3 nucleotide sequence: TGTGCCAGCAGCTTAGGAGGATCCCTCACTTCACCCCTCCACTTT. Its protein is CASSLGGSLTSPLHF.